This T cell receptor beta chain was observed in a study of CD8+ T cells in alopecia areata. Turning to the study itself: The drug, tofacitinib, lasted 6 to 18 months, followed by 6 months off drug.

Extracted from the samples, RNA was reverse transcribed into cDNA to serve as the sequencing template. Sequenced by immunoSEQ multiplex PCR; TCRdb stores in-frame clones only, minus some. This sample has 110,000 to 150,000 clones; about 60% occur once, and the top ten carry 6.4%. The germline V and J ends were trimmed by 0 bases and 2 bases, with 9 bases remaining between them. The CDR3 contains 14 residues. Germline V lookup: CDR1 GTSNPN, CDR2 SVGIG (reference sequence). Material: CD4+ T cells sorted from blood, obtained at week 0. The chain combines TRBV30 with TRBJ2-3; maybe TRBD2 (5 bases). The sequence was obtained from a human donor with alopecia areata. CDR3 nucleotide sequence: TGTGCCTGGAGTGTAGTAGCGCCCACAGATACGCAGTATTTT. Its translation: CAWSVVAPTDTQYF.